Following are 10 T cell receptor beta chains from one sample sequenced in a study of Graves' ophthalmopathy and Graves' hyperthyroidism. Transcripts of RNA were the source for amplifying TCR beta CDR3 regions. RT-PCR was first run with HTBI primers, then multiplex PCR in a second round. TCRdb re-analysed the multiplex PCR reads in MiXCR, keeping a single row per CDR3 protein. The table has 170,000 or so distinct CDR3 sequences, approximately 40% seen once. Material: peripheral blood. These receptors were obtained from a man aged 25 to 40 with Graves' ophthalmopathy.

There are many counts of this clonotype. The chain links TRBV12-3 or TRBV12-4 to TRBJ2-3; 7 nucleotides line up with TRBD1. The CDR3 totals 15 residues. V trimming: 0 bases; J trimming: 2 bases; junction bases outside the gene matches: 2. CDR3 amino acids: CASSLARGPTDTQYF. In nucleotides, the CDR3 is TGTGCCAGCAGTTTAGCTAGGGGGCCCACAGATACGCAGTATTTT.

The V call is TRBV2, the J call TRBJ1-1; D gene unclear. V lost 3 bases, J lost 4 bases, and 12 bases lay in between. In germline, CDR1 is SNHLY, CDR2 FYNNEI. The CDR3 covers 14 residues. The DNA for the CDR3 is TGTGCCAGCAGTGATCGCTTAGGGCCCACTGAAGCTTTCTTT. Translation: CASSDRLGPTEAFF.

The table lists this clonotype with a count of one. The chain employs TRBV6-1 and TRBJ1-5; possibly TRBD1 for D (5 bases). V lost 6 bases and J 3 bases, leaving 15 bases between the germline ends. Germline lookup yields CDR1 MNHNS and CDR2 SASEGT. The length of the CDR3 is 15 residues. The CDR3 nucleotides are TGTGCCAGCAGACCCCGGCAGGGCTTCAATCAGCCCCAGCATTTT. Translating gives CASRPRQGFNQPQHF.

At least ten counts were recorded for this clonotype. This chain links TRBV5-1 with TRBJ1-2; TRBD1 matches 7 bases. CDR3 length: 16 residues. Germline lookup yields CDR1 SGHRS and CDR2 YFSETQ. J lost 5 bases, V lost 1 base, and 11 bases had no gene match. CDR3 nucleotides: TGCGCCAGCAGCTTGAGTACACAGGGGTCAAGGTATGGCTACACCTTC. It specifies CASSLSTQGSRYGYTF.

The chain joins TRBV15 to TRBJ1-2; TRBD1 matches 8 bases. V trimming: 2 bases; J trimming: 5 bases; junction bases outside the gene matches: 4. The CDR3 spans 14 residues. Germline V gene sequence: CDR1 LNHNV, CDR2 YYDKDF (reference sequence). DNA for the CDR3: TGTGCCACCAGCAGAACGACAGGGGAGTATGGCTACACCTTC. This codes for CATSRTTGEYGYTF.

The sample holds many counts of this clonotype. The V call is TRBV28, the J call TRBJ2-6; 7 nucleotides agree with TRBD1. V lost 10 bases to trimming and J lost 0 bases; unmatched junction nucleotides: 18. The CDR3 consists of 19 residues. Germline V lookup: CDR1 MDHEN, CDR2 SYDVKM. As DNA, the CDR3 is TGTGCCATACCGCCCCGACATGAGGGGGCCCTCTCTGGGGCCAACGTCCTGACTTTC. Encoded protein: CAIPPRHEGALSGANVLTF.

The V call is TRBV6-4, the J call TRBJ1-1; D not certain. CDR1 and CDR2 (germline): MRHNA, SNTAGT. This CDR3 contains 13 residues. V was shortened by 0 bases and J by 1 base, with 3 bases between the two germline ends. This CDR3 is CASSDSWNTEAFF. As DNA, the CDR3 is TGTGCCAGCAGTGACTCCTGGAACACTGAAGCTTTCTTT.

This clonotype was counted ten times or more. The chain combines TRBV7-2 with TRBJ2-7, with 7 bases aligning to TRBD1. This CDR3 contains 13 residues. The ends lost 5 bases at V and 4 bases at J; junction bases unmatched: 5. CDR1 SGHTA and CDR2 FQGNSA come from the germline V gene. The chain's CDR3 is CASSPDRFYEQYF. CDR3 DNA sequence: TGTGCCAGCAGCCCGGACAGGTTTTACGAGCAGTACTTC.

This clonotype was observed many times. The V call is TRBV15, the J call TRBJ1-1; D not certain. V was pared by 4 bases and J by 1 base, with 10 bases between. Germline-derived CDR1 and CDR2 are LNHNV and YYDKDF (reference sequence). The CDR3 has 14 amino acids. The CDR3 reads CATSKNLPNTEAFF. CDR3 DNA: TGTGCCACCAGCAAAAATCTGCCGAACACTGAAGCTTTCTTT.

This clonotype was counted at least ten times. The chain links TRBV6-2 or TRBV6-3 to TRBJ2-2; 9 bases fit TRBD1. Trimming cost V 6 bases and J 5 bases; bases outside gene matches: 4. Germline values: CDR1 MNHEY, CDR2 SVGEGT. CDR3 size: 14 residues. CDR3 coding DNA: TGTGCCAGCAGCGGGACAGGGCGGACCGGGGAGCTGTTTTTT. This codes for CASSGTGRTGELFF.